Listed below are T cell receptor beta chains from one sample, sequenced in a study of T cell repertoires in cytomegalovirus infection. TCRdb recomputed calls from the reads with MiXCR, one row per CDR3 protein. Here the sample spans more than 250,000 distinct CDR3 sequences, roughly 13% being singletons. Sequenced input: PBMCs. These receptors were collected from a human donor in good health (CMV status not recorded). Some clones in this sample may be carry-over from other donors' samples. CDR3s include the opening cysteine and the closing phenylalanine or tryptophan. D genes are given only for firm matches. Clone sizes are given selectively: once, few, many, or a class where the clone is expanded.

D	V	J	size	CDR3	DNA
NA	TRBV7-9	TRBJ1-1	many	CASSPDRAEAFF	TGTGCCAGCAGCCCGGACCGTGCTGAAGCTTTCTTT
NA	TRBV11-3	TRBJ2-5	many	CASSMTQKETQYF	TGTGCCAGCAGCATGACTCAAAAAGAGACCCAGTACTTC
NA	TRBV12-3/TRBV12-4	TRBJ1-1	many	CASKRPSVNTEAFF	TGTGCCAGCAAACGTCCTTCCGTTAACACTGAAGCTTTCTTT
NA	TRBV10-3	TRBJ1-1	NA	CAIMDYTEAFF	TGTGCCATCATGGATTACACTGAAGCTTTCTTT
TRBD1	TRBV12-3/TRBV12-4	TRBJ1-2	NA	CASSSLGQRFNDYGYTF	TGTGCCAGCAGCTCTTTGGGACAGAGATTCAACGACTATGGCTACACCTTC
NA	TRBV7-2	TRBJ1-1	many	CASRQRGGAMNTEAFF	TGTGCCAGCAGACAGAGGGGGGGAGCTATGAACACTGAAGCTTTCTTT
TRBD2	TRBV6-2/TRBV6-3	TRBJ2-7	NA	CATEGLRYEQYF	TGTGCCACCGAGGGACTACGCTACGAGCAGTACTTC
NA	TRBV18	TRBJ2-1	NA	CASSPGGTHYDEQFF	TGTGCCAGCTCACCAGGCGGGACCCATTACGATGAGCAGTTCTTC
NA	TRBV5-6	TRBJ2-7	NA	CASSLPQGSYEQYF	TGTGCCAGCAGCTTACCACAGGGCTCCTACGAGCAGTACTTC
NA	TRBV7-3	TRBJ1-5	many	CASSFSPDQPQHF	TGTGCCAGCAGCTTCTCCCCGGATCAGCCCCAGCATTTT
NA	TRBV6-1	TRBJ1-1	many	CASSKQGENTEAFF	TGTGCCAGCAGTAAACAGGGAGAGAACACTGAAGCTTTCTTT
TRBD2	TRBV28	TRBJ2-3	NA	CASSFPSGRTDTQYF	TGTGCCAGCAGTTTCCCGAGCGGGAGGACAGATACGCAGTATTTT
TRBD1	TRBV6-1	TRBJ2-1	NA	CASSPPGQGYEQFF	TGTGCCAGCAGTCCTCCGGGACAGGGGTATGAGCAGTTCTTC
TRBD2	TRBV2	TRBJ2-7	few	CAGRIAGGVYEQYF	TGTGCCGGACGGATAGCGGGAGGTGTCTACGAGCAGTACTTC
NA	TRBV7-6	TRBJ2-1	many	CASSLVSSLGSSYNEQFF	TGTGCCAGCAGCTTAGTCTCCTCTCTCGGTAGCTCCTACAATGAGCAGTTCTTC
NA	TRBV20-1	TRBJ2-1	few	CSASPRYNEQFF	TGCAGTGCTAGCCCCAGATACAATGAGCAGTTCTTC
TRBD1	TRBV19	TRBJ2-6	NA	CASRRTGFSGANVLTF	TGTGCCAGTAGGCGGACAGGGTTTTCTGGGGCCAACGTCCTGACTTTC
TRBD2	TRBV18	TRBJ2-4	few	CASSPPSREGTKNIQYF	TGTGCCAGCTCACCACCGTCGCGGGAGGGCACCAAAAACATTCAGTACTTC
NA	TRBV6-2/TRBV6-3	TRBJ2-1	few	CASTGDSSYNEQFF	TGTGCCAGCACGGGGGACAGCTCCTACAATGAGCAGTTCTTC
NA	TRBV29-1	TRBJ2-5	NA	CSVDGQSVGETQYF	TGCAGCGTCGACGGCCAATCGGTAGGAGAGACCCAGTACTTC